This is a list of T cell receptor beta chains from one sample in a study of CD8 T cells in Susac syndrome. TCRdb analysed the immunoSEQ multiplex PCR reads with MiXCR anew, one entry per CDR3 protein. The data hold a few hundred thousand distinct CDR3 sequences, with roughly 81% observed a single time. The sequenced sample consisted of CD8+ T cells from PBMCs. These receptor sequences come from a human donor with multiple sclerosis. Both conserved end residues are part of each CDR3. A D gene is named only where the DNA matches it firmly. The size field is filled for only some rows; it gives once, few, many or a size class.

clone_size	v_call	d_call	j_call	cdr3_nt	cdr3_aa
.	TRBV19	TRBD2	TRBJ2-7	TGTGCCAGTAGTATAGGAGCGGGAGTCTACGAGCAGTACTTC	CASSIGAGVYEQYF
.	TRBV9	.	TRBJ1-5	TGTGCCAGCAGCGAAGAGGGGTTTCAGCCCCAGCATTTT	CASSEEGFQPQHF
.	TRBV12-3/TRBV12-4	.	TRBJ2-3	TGTGCCAGCAGTTTCTTTGTGGCAGCCCCAGATACGCAGTATTTT	CASSFFVAAPDTQYF
.	TRBV29-1	TRBD2	TRBJ2-2	TGCAGCGTTGAGTTCGCTAGCGGGAGGGCCACCGGGGAGCTGTTTTTT	CSVEFASGRATGELFF
.	TRBV2	TRBD2	TRBJ2-3	TGTGCCAGCACTAGCGGGACTGATACGCAGTATTTT	CASTSGTDTQYF
.	TRBV29-1	.	TRBJ2-1	TGCAGCCTCTCATTGGGGCCCTACAATGAGCAGTTCTTC	CSLSLGPYNEQFF
.	TRBV9	.	TRBJ2-7	TGTGCCAGCAGCGCGGGGGACAGACCTCAACCATACGAGCAGTACTTC	CASSAGDRPQPYEQYF
.	TRBV4-1	TRBD2	TRBJ2-7	TGCGCCAGCAGCCATCGACTAGCGGGCGGGGGCCCTAGCTACGAGCAGTACTTC	CASSHRLAGGGPSYEQYF
.	TRBV6-2/TRBV6-3	.	TRBJ2-3	TGTGCCAGCAGTTACTCGACGGGACACCGCACAGATACGCAGTATTTT	CASSYSTGHRTDTQYF
.	TRBV7-9	.	TRBJ1-1	TGTGCCAGCAGCTTAGGTGCAGGGGAAGCTTTCTTT	CASSLGAGEAFF
.	TRBV27	TRBD2	TRBJ2-3	TGTGCCAGCAGTTCGGGACTAGTTCGGGGTATAGATACGCAGTATTTT	CASSSGLVRGIDTQYF
.	TRBV28	TRBD1	TRBJ2-7	TGTGCCAGCAGTTCCGTGGACAGGGAATATACCTACGAGCAGTACTTC	CASSSVDREYTYEQYF
.	TRBV5-1	TRBD2	TRBJ2-1	TGCGCCAGCAGGCCTCGGACTAGCGGGAGAAATGAGCAGTTCTTC	CASRPRTSGRNEQFF
.	TRBV29-1	.	TRBJ2-7	TGCAGCGTTGGGGGTGGGGAAGCGGGTGACCCCTACGAGCAGTACTTC	CSVGGGEAGDPYEQYF
few	TRBV23-1	.	TRBJ2-7	TGCGCCAGCAGTCTCCTCAGGGTTCCCAGCGAGCAGTACTTC	CASSLLRVPSEQYF
.	TRBV4-1	.	TRBJ2-2	TGCGCCAGCAGCGATACAGGGACTTCCGGGGAGCTGTTTTTT	CASSDTGTSGELFF
.	TRBV7-9	.	TRBJ2-3	TGTGCCAGCAGCTCAAGTTCCACTAGCACAGATACGCAGTATTTT	CASSSSSTSTDTQYF
.	TRBV7-9	.	TRBJ2-7	TGTGCCAGCAGCTCGGTGGGGGGCTACGAGCAGTACTTC	CASSSVGGYEQYF
.	TRBV9	.	TRBJ2-3	TGTGCCAGCAGCTCCATGGGGCAGGACACAGATACGCAGTATTTT	CASSSMGQDTDTQYF
.	TRBV28	.	TRBJ2-5	TGTGCCAGCAGTTCTAGGGGTGTGGAGACCCAGTACTTC	CASSSRGVETQYF
.	TRBV19	.	TRBJ1-1	TGTGCCAGTAGTATGAGTGGCCAGGAGAACACTGAAGCTTTCTTT	CASSMSGQENTEAFF
few	TRBV20-1	TRBD2	TRBJ2-7	TGCAGTGCCCTTAGCGGGAGCTCCTACGAGCAGTACTTC	CSALSGSSYEQYF
.	TRBV7-9	.	TRBJ2-5	TGTGCCAGCAGCTTCAGACAGAAAGAGACCCAGTACTTC	CASSFRQKETQYF
.	TRBV27	TRBD1	TRBJ2-1	TGTGCCAGCAGTTTATCGGACAGGGTGGGCTACAATGAGCAGTTCTTC	CASSLSDRVGYNEQFF
.	TRBV2	TRBD1	TRBJ2-5	TGTGCCAGCAGTGAAACAGGGGGTCCAGAGACCCAGTACTTC	CASSETGGPETQYF
.	TRBV27	.	TRBJ1-4	TGTGCCAGCAGTTTATCCAGAGCTAATGAAAAACTGTTTTTT	CASSLSRANEKLFF
.	TRBV7-8	.	TRBJ2-7	TGTGCCAGCAGCTTTGAGGGCCTCGAGCAGTACTTC	CASSFEGLEQYF
few	TRBV6-5	.	TRBJ1-5	TGTGCCAGCAGCGAAGGGAGTTTAAATCAGCCCCAGCATTTT	CASSEGSLNQPQHF
few	TRBV27	TRBD2	TRBJ2-7	TGTGCCAGCAGTTTGGGGGGACGGGGGGTCGAGCAGTACTTC	CASSLGGRGVEQYF
few	TRBV7-9	TRBD1	TRBJ2-7	TGTGCCAGCAGCTTAAGAGATGGACAGGCACACTACGAGCAGTACTTC	CASSLRDGQAHYEQYF
.	TRBV5-1	.	TRBJ2-7	TGCGCCAGCAGCTGGGCAGGGCAATACGAGCAGTACTTC	CASSWAGQYEQYF
.	TRBV5-5	.	TRBJ2-5	TGTGCCAGCAGTTCTCCCGAACATGGAGACCAGTACTTC	CASSSPEHGDQYF
.	TRBV10-3	.	TRBJ2-4	TGTGCCATCAGTGAGTCTAGGGAAACATTAAACATTCAGTACTTC	CAISESRETLNIQYF